Below are 8 T cell receptor beta chains sequenced from a single sample in a study of blood T cell repertoires in COVID-19. Sequencing was performed with immunoSEQ multiplex PCR; in TCRdb, only in-frame clones are kept and a portion is missing. The sample holds fewer than 85,000 clones; 73% are singletons and the top ten take roughly a fifth. Sequences were obtained from peripheral blood. The receptors were gathered from a man aged 55 to 70 with acute or convalescent COVID-19.

The rearrangement uses TRBV6-2 or TRBV6-3 and TRBJ1-5, with D perhaps matching TRBD1 (5 bases). CDR1 is MNHEY and CDR2 is SVGEGT in the germline V gene. This CDR3 region has 13 residues. The V end lost 6 bases, the J end lost 4 bases, and 10 bases lay between the germline ends. The CDR3 nucleotides read TGTGCCAGCAGCCCTTCAGGGAATCAGCCCCAGCATTTT. Its translation: CASSPSGNQPQHF.

A single count supports this clone. The J gene is TRBJ2-2, the V gene TRBV7-3; D might be TRBD1 (5 bases). Trimming removed 1 base from V and 0 bases from J, with 9 bases in between. Germline V CDR1 and CDR2: SGHTA, FQGTGA. The CDR3 runs to 16 residues. The CDR3 DNA is TGTGCCAGCAGCTTAAATGGGGCAGCGAACACCGGGGAGCTGTTTTTT. Its protein product is CASSLNGAANTGELFF. The variable domain in full, completed from reference TRBV7-3 and TRBJ2-2, reads GAGVSQTPSNKVTEKGKYVELRCDPISGHTALYWYRQSLGQGPEFLIYFQGTGAADDSGLPNDRFFAVRPEGSVSTLKIQRTERGDSAVYLCASSLNGAANTGELFFGEGSRLTVL.

In this sample, this clone turned up a few times. V gene TRBV1 combines with J gene TRBJ2-7; the table's D call, TRBD2, has no DNA check behind it. TRBV1 is listed as a pseudogene. This CDR3 is built from 11 residues. CDR3 DNA: TGCACCAGCAGCTCCGCCTACGAGCAGTACTTC. It specifies CTSSSAYEQYF.

This chain connects TRBV29-1 to TRBJ2-7; 7 bases are a match to TRBD1. CDR3 length: 14 amino acids. V dropped 8 bases and J dropped 0; count of bases not matched to a gene: 10. Germline CDR1 SQVTM, CDR2 ANQGSEA. The CDR3 loop reads CSIAGTESSYEQYF. The CDR3 nucleotides are TGCAGCATAGCCGGGACAGAAAGCTCCTACGAGCAGTACTTC.

A few counts support this clone. The chain combines TRBV5-1 with TRBJ2-7, with D possibly TRBD1 on 6 matching bases. This CDR3 comprises 14 residues. The germline CDR1 and CDR2 sequences are SGHRS and YFSETQ. With 0 bases removed from V and 4 bases from J, the gap between germline ends came to 11 bases. Written as DNA, the CDR3 is TGCGCCAGCAGCTTGGTGCAGGGGCGTTACGAGCAGTACTTC. Translating it yields CASSLVQGRYEQYF.

The V and J genes are TRBV19 and TRBJ2-1, with a weak D call TRBD1 (5 bases). Trimming shortened V by 1 base and J by 2 bases, and 12 bases separated the two germline ends. CDR3 size: 16 residues. Germline-derived CDR1 and CDR2 are LNHDA and SQIVND (reference sequence). CDR3 residues: CASSIGPMDTYNEQFF. DNA for the CDR3: TGTGCCAGTAGTATAGGCCCGATGGACACCTACAATGAGCAGTTCTTC.

The V and J genes are TRBV5-1 and TRBJ2-5; TRBD2 agrees at 7 bases. The CDR3 is 13 amino acids. CDR1 is SGHRS, CDR2 YFSETQ, per germline. V dropped 4 bases and J dropped 5; count of bases not matched to a gene: 5. DNA of the CDR3: TGCGCCAGCAGCGGGGACTACAGGGAGACCCAGTACTTC. This codes for CASSGDYRETQYF.

The rearrangement joins TRBV5-1 to TRBJ1-1, with D possibly TRBD1 on 6 matching bases. Trimming stripped 2 bases from V and 1 base from J, with 6 bases between. CDR3 length: 13 amino acids. The germline V gene has CDR1 SGHRS and CDR2 YFSETQ. CDR3 nucleotides: TGCGCCAGCAGCTTACAGGGGAACACTGAAGCTTTCTTT. This codes for CASSLQGNTEAFF.